What follows describes a single TCR beta chain. These data come from a study of shared clonotypes between healthy human individuals. Clones were sequenced by immunoSEQ multiplex PCR, and TCRdb holds only the in-frame ones, with some missing. The sample contains 550,000 to 600,000 clones, about 98% of which appear only once. This CDR3 comprises 15 residues. The germline gives CDR1 MNHEY, CDR2 SMNVEV (reference sequence). V trimming: 3 bases; J trimming: 4 bases; junction bases outside the gene matches: 6. CD8 cells regarded as naive lacked CD45RO, were positively chosen for CCR7, and omitted terminally differentiated effector memory CD45RA+ cells.

The receptor's source is a man younger than 45 in good health. Sequencing was done on a sample of naive CD8+ T cells sorted from blood. The J gene is TRBJ2-7, the V gene TRBV27; TRBD2 aligns across 10 bases. CDR3: CASSLTLAGAYEQYF. CDR3 DNA sequence: TGTGCCAGCAGTTTGACTCTAGCGGGAGCTTACGAGCAGTACTTC.